This paragraph reports one T cell receptor (beta chain). A Seattle source enrolled patients during active infection and followed them longitudinally. Germline V gene lookup returns CDR1 SGHNT and CDR2 YYREEE (reference sequence). The CDR3 totals 19 residues. The V gene end was trimmed by 0 bases and the J gene end by 5 bases; junction bases not matched to a gene: 16. Produced via immunoSEQ multiplex PCR; TCRdb's table is partial and in-frame only. The sample yields around 150,000 clones, 92% seen once. The data derive from a study of blood T cell repertoires in COVID-19. Sequenced sample: peripheral blood. The TCR originated in a man between 25 and 39 years old with COVID-19, enrolled during active disease. The chain is built from TRBV5-4 and TRBJ2-5, with 10 positions matching TRBD2. The DNA of the CDR3 is TGTGCCAGCAGCTTGGAACGAGCGGGGGGGCGGAGGTTGGGTGAGACCCAGTACTTC. Translating it yields CASSLERAGGRRLGETQYF.